This TCR beta chain was recorded in a study of blood T cell repertoires in COVID-19. Repertoires were generated with immunoSEQ multiplex PCR, while TCRdb's copy carries only in-frame clones and drops some. The repertoire consists of about 120,000 clones, with about four fifths occurring once and the leading ten covering around 3.9%. Germline CDR1 SGHTA, CDR2 FQGNSA. V was shortened by 5 bases and J by 2 bases, with 14 bases between the two germline ends. The CDR3 runs to 15 residues. The sequenced sample consisted of PBMCs or T cells enriched from blood (not recorded which). The source of this sequence is a woman aged 30 to 39 who had recovered from COVID-19. The chain is built from TRBV7-2 and TRBJ2-3, with D possibly matching TRBD2 (6 bases). CDR3 region: CASSPTGLATDTQYF. The DNA of the CDR3 is TGTGCCAGCAGCCCAACGGGACTCGCCACAGATACGCAGTATTTT.